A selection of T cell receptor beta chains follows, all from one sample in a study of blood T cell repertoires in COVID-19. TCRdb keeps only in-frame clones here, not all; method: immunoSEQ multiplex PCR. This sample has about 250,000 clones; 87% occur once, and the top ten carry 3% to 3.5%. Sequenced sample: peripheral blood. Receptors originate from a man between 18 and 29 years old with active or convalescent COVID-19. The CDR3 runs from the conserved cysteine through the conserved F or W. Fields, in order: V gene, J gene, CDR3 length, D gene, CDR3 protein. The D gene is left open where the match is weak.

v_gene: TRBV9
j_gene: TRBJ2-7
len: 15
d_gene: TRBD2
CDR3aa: CASSLGVAGNYEQYF

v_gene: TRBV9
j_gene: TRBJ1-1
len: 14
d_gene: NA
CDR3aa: CASSVAGLNTEAFF

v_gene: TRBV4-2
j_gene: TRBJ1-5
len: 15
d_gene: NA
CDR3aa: CASSQGQNSNQPQHF

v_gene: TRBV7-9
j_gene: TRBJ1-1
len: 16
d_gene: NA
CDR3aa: CASSQSPGVGHTEAFF

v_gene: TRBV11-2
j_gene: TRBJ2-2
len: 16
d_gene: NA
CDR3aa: CASILRPGAGTGELFF

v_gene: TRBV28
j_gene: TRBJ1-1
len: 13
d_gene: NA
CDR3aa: CASSLQVNTEAFF

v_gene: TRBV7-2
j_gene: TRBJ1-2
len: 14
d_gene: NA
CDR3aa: CASSPRGGDYGYTF

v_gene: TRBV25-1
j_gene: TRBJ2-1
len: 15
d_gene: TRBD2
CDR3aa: CASNGLAATYNEQFF

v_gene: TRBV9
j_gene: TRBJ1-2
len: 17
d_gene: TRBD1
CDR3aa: CASSLSPTGTGSGGYTF

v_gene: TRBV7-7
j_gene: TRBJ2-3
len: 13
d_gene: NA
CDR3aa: CASSLVGGDTQYF

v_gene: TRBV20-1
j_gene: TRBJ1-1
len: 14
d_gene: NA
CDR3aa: CSASWFNMNTEAFF

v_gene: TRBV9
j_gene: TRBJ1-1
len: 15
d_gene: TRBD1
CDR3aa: CASSSRDSRNTEAFF

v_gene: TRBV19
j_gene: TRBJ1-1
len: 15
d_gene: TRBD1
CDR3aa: CASSIRGTGTYEAFF

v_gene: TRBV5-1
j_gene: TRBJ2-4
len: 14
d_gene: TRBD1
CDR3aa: CASSKGQGQNIQYF

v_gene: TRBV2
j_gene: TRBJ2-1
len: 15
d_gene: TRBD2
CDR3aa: CASSGWSGGWNEQFF

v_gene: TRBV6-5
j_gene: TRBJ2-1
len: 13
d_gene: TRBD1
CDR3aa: CASSWDRANEQFF

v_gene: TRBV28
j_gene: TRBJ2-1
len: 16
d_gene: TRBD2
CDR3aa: CASSGLAPVSYNEQFF

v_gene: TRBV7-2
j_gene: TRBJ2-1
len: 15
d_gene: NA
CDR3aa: CASSLSMSSYNEQFF

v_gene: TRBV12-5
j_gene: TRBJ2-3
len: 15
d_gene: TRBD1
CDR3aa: CASGSGQGATDTQYF

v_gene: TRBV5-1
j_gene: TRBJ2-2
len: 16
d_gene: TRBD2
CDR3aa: CASSLALAEGTGELFF

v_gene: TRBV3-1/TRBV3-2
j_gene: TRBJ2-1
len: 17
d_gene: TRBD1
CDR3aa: CASSPRTGALGDNEQFF

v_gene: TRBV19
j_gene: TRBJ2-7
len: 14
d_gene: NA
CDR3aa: CASSIGGPGYEQYF

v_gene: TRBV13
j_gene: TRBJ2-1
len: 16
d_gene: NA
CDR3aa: CASSSGPGELYNEQFF

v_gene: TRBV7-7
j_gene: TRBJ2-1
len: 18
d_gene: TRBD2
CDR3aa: CASSPRTSGKSSYNEQFF

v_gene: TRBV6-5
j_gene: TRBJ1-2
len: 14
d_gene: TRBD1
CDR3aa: CASRNRGKGYGYTF

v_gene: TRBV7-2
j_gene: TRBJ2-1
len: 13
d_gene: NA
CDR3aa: CASSLDFYNEQFF

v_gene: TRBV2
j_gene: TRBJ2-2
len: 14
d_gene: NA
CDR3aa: CATQPEAGIGELFF

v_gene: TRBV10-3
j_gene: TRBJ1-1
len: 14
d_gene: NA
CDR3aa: CAISLRPGDTEAFF

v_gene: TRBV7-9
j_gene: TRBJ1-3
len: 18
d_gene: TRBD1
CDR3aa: CASSRGTGGRRSGNTIYF

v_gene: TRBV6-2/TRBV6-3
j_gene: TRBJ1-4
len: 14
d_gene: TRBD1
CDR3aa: CASSLGQVREKLFF

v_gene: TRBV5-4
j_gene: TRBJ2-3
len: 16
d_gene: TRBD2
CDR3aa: CASSTGTSVSTDTQYF

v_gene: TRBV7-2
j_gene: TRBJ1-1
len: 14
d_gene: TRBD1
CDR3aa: CASSLLGGNTEAFF

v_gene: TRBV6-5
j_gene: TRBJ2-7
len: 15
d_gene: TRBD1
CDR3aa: CASSQATGGGHEQYF

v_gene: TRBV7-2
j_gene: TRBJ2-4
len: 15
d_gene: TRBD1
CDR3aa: CASSFTGTGGYIQYF

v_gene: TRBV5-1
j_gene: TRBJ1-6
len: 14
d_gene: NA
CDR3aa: CASSFGGLGSPLHF

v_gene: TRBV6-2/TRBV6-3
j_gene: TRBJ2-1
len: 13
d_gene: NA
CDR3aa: CASSYGLYNEQFF

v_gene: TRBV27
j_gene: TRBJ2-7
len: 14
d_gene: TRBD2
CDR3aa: CASWPGTSGYEQYF

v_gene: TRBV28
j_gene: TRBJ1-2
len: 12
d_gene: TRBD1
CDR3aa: CASSLQGLGYTF

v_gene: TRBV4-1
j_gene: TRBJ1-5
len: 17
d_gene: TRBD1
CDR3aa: CASSLDQGAKGNQPQHF

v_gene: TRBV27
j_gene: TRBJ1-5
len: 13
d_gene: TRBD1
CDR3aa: CASRGQGEQPQHF